This T cell receptor beta chain was obtained from a study of response to subunit inactivated influenza vaccine. On this clonotype itself: Its target is not known.

Germline assignment: CDR1 MNHNS and CDR2 SASEGT. The ends were cut back, 3 bases at V and 5 bases at J, with 7 bases in the middle. CDR3 length equals 12 residues. General study findings and limits: Authors suggested each seasonal influenza vaccination recruits few new T cells.

TCRdb passed the RT-PCR reads through MiXCR, listing each CDR3 protein once. The table records about 300,000 distinct CDR3 sequences, 20% to 25% of them present only once. The source material was PBMCs from blood, sampled about 20 months after vaccination. The sequence was collected from a man between 50 and 69 years old who received an inactivated influenza vaccine. The chain joins TRBV6-1 to TRBJ1-1; no reliable D call. CDR3 amino acids: CASSEGWTEAFF. CDR3 in DNA: TGTGCCAGCAGTGAGGGCTGGACTGAAGCTTTCTTT.